The 17 T cell receptor beta chains in this list originate from one sample, sequenced in a study of T cells in Graves' hyperthyroidism and ophthalmopathy. RNA transcripts served as the template for amplifying TCR beta CDR3 regions. TCR CDR3 regions were first amplified by RT-PCR with HTBI primers. TCRdb processed the multiplex PCR reads anew with MiXCR; each CDR3 protein has one entry. This sample has around 440,000 distinct CDR3 sequences; around 14% occur once, and the top ten carry roughly 13%. The sample comprised blood. The receptors come from a woman younger than 35 with Graves' hyperthyroidism.

The chain has TRBV24-1 and TRBJ2-6, with TRBD2 as a possible D gene (6 bases). This CDR3 contains 17 residues. Germline V CDR1 and CDR2: KGHDR, SFDVKD. Trimming cost V 6 bases and J 2 bases, with 16 bases left between them. The CDR3 protein is CATSRGAGRAGANVLTF. DNA of the CDR3: TGTGCCACCAGTCGTGGAGCGGGCAGGGCTGGGGCCAACGTCCTGACTTTC.

The sample holds a few counts of this clonotype. The CDR3 nucleotides read TGTGCCAGCACCAGGGACATTGGCTACACCTTC. It specifies CASTRDIGYTF. V usage is TRBV5-6 and J usage is TRBJ1-2; TRBD1 is a possible D gene (6 bases). The CDR3 runs to 11 residues. Per germline, CDR1 SGHDT and CDR2 YYEEEE. V lost 6 bases and J 7 bases, leaving 10 bases between the germline ends.

This clonotype was counted at least ten times. The chain uses TRBV28 and TRBJ2-2, with D perhaps TRBD1 (5 bases). This CDR3 is 17 amino acids long. Germline CDR1 reads MDHEN; CDR2 reads SYDVKM. Trimming stripped 5 bases from V and 5 bases from J, with 21 bases between. Here the CDR3 DNA reads TGTGCCAGCAGTCCAATCCTAAAGGACACCTCAACCGGGGAGCTGTTTTTT. As protein: CASSPILKDTSTGELFF.

The J gene is TRBJ2-4, the V gene TRBV18, with D possibly TRBD1 on 5 matching bases. The CDR3 extends over 13 amino acids. Germline V gene lookup returns CDR1 KGHSH and CDR2 LQKENI. The V gene lost 5 bases and the J gene lost 8 bases, with 13 bases spanning the gap. The CDR3 DNA reads TGTGCCAGCTCAAGCCGACAGTCGGACATTCAGTACTTC. Amino acids: CASSSRQSDIQYF.

This sequence joins TRBV7-9 and TRBJ2-7; no reliable D call. Germline lookup yields CDR1 SEHNR and CDR2 FQNEAQ (reference sequence). This CDR3 spans 15 amino acids. V lost 1 base, J lost 0 bases, and 10 bases lay in between. CDR3 in amino acids: CASSLGEPSSYEQYF. Here the CDR3 DNA reads TGTGCCAGCAGCTTAGGTGAACCGAGCTCCTACGAGCAGTACTTC.

The J gene is TRBJ2-7, the V gene TRBV4-1; 12 bases map to TRBD2. J gave up 6 bases and V 2 bases, and 11 bases lay outside the gene matches. Germline CDR1 and CDR2: MGHRA and YSYEKL. There are 17 residues in the CDR3. The CDR3 is CASSQKHRTSGVGEQYF. CDR3 DNA: TGCGCCAGCAGCCAAAAGCACCGGACTAGCGGGGTTGGCGAGCAGTACTTC.

This clonotype was seen a handful of times. The rearrangement uses TRBV6-1 and TRBJ1-4; possible D gene TRBD1, 5 bases. CDR1 and CDR2 from the germline V gene are MNHNS and SASEGT. The germline V and J ends were trimmed by 6 bases and 5 bases, with 16 bases remaining between them. The CDR3 is made up of 15 amino acids. CDR3 sequence (DNA): TGTGCCAGCAGCCTCACCCGGGGCCGGAATGAAAAACTGTTTTTT. Translated: CASSLTRGRNEKLFF.

This chain uses TRBV6-2 or TRBV6-3 with TRBJ2-4, with 9 bases lining up with TRBD2. Germline V gene data show CDR1 as MNHEY and CDR2 as SVGEGT. CDR3 length: 12 amino acids. With V trimmed by 4 bases and J by 14 bases, 6 bases remained unmatched. The CDR3: CASSFQREAEYF. CDR3 DNA: TGTGCCAGCAGTTTCCAGCGGGAGGCGGAGTACTTC.

In DNA form, the CDR3 reads TGTGCCAACGGACAGGGTCTGGACGAGCAGTACTTC. It encodes CANGQGLDEQYF. The V call is TRBV10-3, the J call TRBJ2-7; 8 nucleotides match TRBD1. Germline CDR1 reads ENHRY; CDR2 reads SYGVKD. J gave up 5 bases and V 10 bases, and 7 bases lay outside the gene matches. This CDR3 region has 12 residues.

The V and J genes are TRBV20-1 and TRBJ2-5, with 7 bases fitting TRBD2. CDR1 DFQATT and CDR2 SNEGSKA come from the germline V gene (reference sequence). The V segment lost 3 bases and the J segment 7 bases; nucleotides outside the gene matches: 17. There are 16 residues in the CDR3. CDR3 DNA: TGCAGTGCTAGGCCAGCGGGGCTGGTGAACGTCGGGACCCAGTACTTC. Its protein product is CSARPAGLVNVGTQYF.

The V gene is TRBV6-6, the J gene TRBJ2-5; D remains ambiguous. Germline lookup yields CDR1 MNHNY and CDR2 SVGAGI (reference sequence). V lost 1 base, J lost 5 bases, and 8 bases lay in between. The length of the CDR3 is 13 residues. CDR3 sequence (DNA): TGTGCCAGCAGTTACTGGAAGTCGGAGACCCAGTACTTC. Amino acids: CASSYWKSETQYF.

This chain connects TRBV29-1 to TRBJ2-1; TRBD1 is a possible D gene (6 bases). Germline V gives CDR1 SQVTM, CDR2 ANQGSEA. The CDR3 is made up of 13 amino acids. V was trimmed by 6 bases and J by 4 bases, leaving 13 bases between them. The CDR3 loop reads CSVNRVLYNEQFF. CDR3 in DNA: TGCAGCGTAAACAGGGTCCTATACAATGAGCAGTTCTTC.

The chain uses TRBV19 and TRBJ2-1; no clear D gene. CDR1 is LNHDA and CDR2 is SQIVND in the germline V gene (reference sequence). The V and J ends lost 7 bases and 4 bases respectively, with 14 bases between them. This CDR3 is built from 14 residues. In DNA form, the CDR3 reads TGTGCCAGTAAATCGCCCCCCGTTTACAATGAGCAGTTCTTC. Encoded protein: CASKSPPVYNEQFF. Based on the CDR3 plus reference TRBV19 and TRBJ2-1, the full variable domain is DGGITQSPKYLFRKEGQNVTLSCEQNLNHDAMYWYRQDPGQGLRLIYYSQIVNDFQKGDIAEGYSVSREKKESFPLTVTSAQKNPTAFYLCASKSPPVYNEQFFGPGTRLTVL.

The table lists this clonotype with many counts. The chain recombines TRBV5-6 with TRBJ1-5; D may be TRBD1 (6 bases). Trimming took 3 bases from V and 2 from J, leaving 15 bases between them. Looked up from germline, CDR1 is SGHDT and CDR2 is YYEEEE. CDR3 length equals 16 residues. The CDR3 DNA reads as TGTGCCAGCAGCTCCTATGACAGGCGTGGCAATCAGCCCCAGCATTTT. This codes for CASSSYDRRGNQPQHF.

This clonotype was detected many times. V is TRBV7-9 and J is TRBJ2-5; possibly TRBD1 or TRBD2 for D (7 bases each). This CDR3 spans 18 amino acids. Trimming took off 3 bases at V and 0 bases at J, with 20 bases between the two ends. Germline loops: CDR1 SEHNR, CDR2 FQNEAQ (reference sequence). In nucleotides, the CDR3 is TGTGCCAGCAGCTTCATTAGGGAGGGGGCCTACTACCAAGAGACCCAGTACTTC. It specifies CASSFIREGAYYQETQYF. Together with reference TRBV7-9 and TRBJ2-5, the CDR3 gives the full variable domain: DTGVSQNPRHKITKRGQNVTFRCDPISEHNRLYWYRQTLGQGPEFLTYFQNEAQLEKSRLLSDRFSAERPKGSFSTLEIQRTEQGDSAMYLCASSFIREGAYYQETQYFGPGTRLLVL.

This clonotype was observed a handful of times. This chain connects TRBV20-1 to TRBJ2-2; no definite D call. Trimming removed 2 bases from V and 0 bases from J, with 7 bases in between. CDR3 length: 14 amino acids. Germline assignment: CDR1 DFQATT and CDR2 SNEGSKA (reference sequence). CDR3 nucleotide sequence: TGCAGTGCTAGATCCACGGCGAACACCGGGGAGCTGTTTTTT. Protein sequence: CSARSTANTGELFF.

The rearrangement uses TRBV19 and TRBJ2-1, with 12 bases aligning to TRBD1. CDR1 is LNHDA, CDR2 SQIVND, per germline (reference sequence). CDR3 length: 15 residues. The V segment lost 6 bases and the J segment 7 bases; nucleotides outside the gene matches: 7. The CDR3 nucleotides are TGTGCCAGTAGCGTTGGGACAGGGGGCCGTAATGAGCAGTTCTTC. Its protein product is CASSVGTGGRNEQFF.